This T cell receptor (beta chain) was profiled in a study of blood T cells in healthy people across ages. General observations from the study: Getting older went along with TCR beta diversity per million T cells dropping roughly linearly.

Concerning this clonotype: What it binds is not known.

PCR was performed a second time for roughly 7 to 11 cycles using a sample-barcoded 5' primer and a J-beta primer mix. A minimum of 2.5 million CDR3-containing paired-end reads was obtained for each sample. MiXCR was run by TCRdb on the 5' RACE reads, yielding one entry per CDR3 protein. This repertoire shows some 370,000 distinct CDR3 sequences, about 49% found once; its top ten account for 45% to 65%. The CDR3 spans 19 residues. Unmatched junction bases numbered 10, after V lost 0 bases and J lost 0 bases. The germline gives CDR1 MNHEY, CDR2 SMNVEV (reference sequence). The rearrangement uses TRBV27 and TRBJ2-4; 8 nucleotides agree with TRBD2. This TCR came from a man aged 60-69 years in good health. The sequencing sample was made of blood. The CDR3 DNA follows: TGTGCCAGCAGTTTATCGGGACTAGAATTTGGTTTAGCCAAAAACATTCAGTACTTC. Translation: CASSLSGLEFGLAKNIQYF.